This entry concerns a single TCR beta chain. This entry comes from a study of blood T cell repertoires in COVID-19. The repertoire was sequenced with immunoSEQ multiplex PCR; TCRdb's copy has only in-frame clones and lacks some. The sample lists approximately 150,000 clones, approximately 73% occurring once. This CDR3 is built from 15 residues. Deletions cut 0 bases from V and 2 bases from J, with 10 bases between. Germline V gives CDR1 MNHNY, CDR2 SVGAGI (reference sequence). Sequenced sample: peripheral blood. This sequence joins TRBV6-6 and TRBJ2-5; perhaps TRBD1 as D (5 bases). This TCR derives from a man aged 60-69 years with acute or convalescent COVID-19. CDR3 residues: CASSYSWGGQETQYF. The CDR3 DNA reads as TGTGCCAGCAGTTACTCCTGGGGCGGACAAGAGACCCAGTACTTC.